These 16 T cell receptor beta chains came from one sample sequenced in a study of T cell responses to AZD1222 COVID-19 vaccine. This table comes from immunoSEQ multiplex PCR, and its TCRdb copy is limited to in-frame clones, with some not included. Of some 170,000 clones detected, around 94% appear once; the ten largest clones hold about 4.6%. The specimen was peripheral blood, collected 28 days after the second AZD1222 dose. The receptors stem from an adult who received the AZD1222 COVID-19 vaccine.

The chain employs TRBV7-8 and TRBJ2-7, with D maybe TRBD1 (5 bases). Germline V gene data show CDR1 as SGHVS and CDR2 as FQNEAQ. This CDR3 contains 13 residues. Trimming removed 1 base from V and 6 bases from J, with 10 bases in between. CDR3 residues: CASSLGLQGEQYF. The CDR3 bases are TGTGCCAGCAGCTTAGGGCTTCAGGGCGAGCAGTACTTC.

CDR3 coding DNA: TGTGCCAGCTCACTCAAGCGGGAGGGCCTGGAGACCCAGTACTTC. It specifies CASSLKREGLETQYF. This chain links TRBV18 with TRBJ2-5, with 10 bases lining up with TRBD2. The CDR3 is 15 amino acids. V was pared by 4 bases and J by 5 bases, with 7 bases of the junction left unmatched. CDR1 and CDR2 (germline): KGHSH, LQKENI.

V usage is TRBV21-1 and J usage is TRBJ2-3; TRBD2 reflects the table's D call only, with no check against the DNA. TRBV21-1 is a recognized pseudogene. The CDR3 length is 20 residues. CDR3 loop: CASSKALLTSGRASTDTQYF. DNA of the CDR3: TGTGCCAGCAGCAAAGCGCTTTTGACTAGCGGGAGGGCTAGCACAGATACGCAGTATTTT.

The V gene is TRBV6-6, the J gene TRBJ2-4; 9 bases are shared with TRBD2. The CDR3 loop spans 14 amino acids. V gave up 6 bases and J gave up 3 bases; unmatched junction bases: 3. Germline-derived CDR1 and CDR2 are MNHNY and SVGAGI (reference sequence). The CDR3 sequence is CASRGGRDKNIQYF. CDR3 DNA sequence: TGTGCCAGCAGGGGCGGGAGGGACAAAAACATTCAGTACTTC.

The V call is TRBV2, the J call TRBJ1-1, with no clear D. CDR1 is SNHLY and CDR2 is FYNNEI in the germline V gene. The V gene lost 6 bases and the J gene lost 7 bases, with 12 bases spanning the gap. The CDR3 has 12 amino acids. The CDR3 DNA reads as TGTGCCAGCAGAAAAGGCGGCGGTGAAGCTTTCTTT. Translating it yields CASRKGGGEAFF.

In DNA, the CDR3 is TGTGCCAGCAGCGGGACAGGGGGCATGGACTATGGCTACACCTTC. It encodes CASSGTGGMDYGYTF. The chain recombines TRBV9 with TRBJ1-2; TRBD1 agrees at 11 bases. V was pared by 3 bases and J by 3 bases, with 4 bases of the junction left unmatched. The length of the CDR3 is 15 residues. Germline V lookup: CDR1 SGDLS, CDR2 YYNGEE.

V usage is TRBV5-1 and J usage is TRBJ2-7, with a possible D match to TRBD1 (6 bases). The CDR3 covers 15 residues. Germline V gives CDR1 SGHRS, CDR2 YFSETQ. V was trimmed by 6 bases and J by 4 bases, leaving 20 bases between them. This chain's CDR3 is CASKGWGRGGYEQYF. As DNA, the CDR3 is TGCGCCAGCAAAGGCTGGGGCAGGGGCGGATACGAGCAGTACTTC.

This clone occurred many times. DNA of the CDR3: TGTGCCAGTAGTATCGATACCAGGGCCACAGATACGCAGTATTTT. As protein: CASSIDTRATDTQYF. The rearrangement joins TRBV19 to TRBJ2-3, with D maybe TRBD1 (5 bases). Germline loops: CDR1 LNHDA, CDR2 SQIVND (reference sequence). V was cut by 3 bases and J by 2 bases, with 12 bases left in between. The CDR3 is 15 amino acids.

CDR3 residues: CASSQGQSANYGYTF. DNA of the CDR3: TGTGCCAGCAGCCAAGGACAGTCAGCTAACTATGGCTACACCTTC. The genes are TRBV14 and TRBJ1-2; D might be TRBD1 (5 bases). V lost 1 base, J lost 0 bases, and 9 bases lay in between. The germline gives CDR1 SGHDN, CDR2 FVKESK. CDR3 length: 15 amino acids.

This chain uses TRBV14 with TRBJ1-2, with a possible D match to TRBD1 (5 bases). V dropped 5 bases and J dropped 7 bases, with 14 bases sitting between them. The CDR3 covers 13 residues. CDR1 is SGHDN, CDR2 FVKESK, per germline. The CDR3 DNA follows: TGTGCCAGCAGCAGAGACAGCCGAGGTGGCTACACCTTC. Protein sequence: CASSRDSRGGYTF.

The chain carries TRBV30 and TRBJ2-1, with 10 bases matching TRBD1. Per the germline V gene, CDR1 is GTSNPN and CDR2 is SVGIG (reference sequence). CDR3 length equals 17 residues. Trimming removed 4 bases from V and 0 bases from J; junction bases left unmatched: 9. In DNA form, the CDR3 reads TGTGCCTGGACCCCGGGACAGGGGTTACGCTCCTACAATGAGCAGTTCTTC. This translates into CAWTPGQGLRSYNEQFF. Variable domain in full (rest from reference TRBV30 and TRBJ2-1): SQTIHQWPATLVQPVGSPLSLECTVEGTSNPNLYWYRQAAGRGLQLLFYSVGIGQISSEVPQNLSASRPQDRQFILSSKKLLLSDSGFYLCAWTPGQGLRSYNEQFFGPGTRLTVL.

The chain couples TRBV5-4 to TRBJ1-1; possibly TRBD1 for D (5 bases). Germline CDR1 and CDR2: SGHNT and YYREEE (reference sequence). The ends were cut back, 0 bases at V and 5 bases at J, with 14 bases in the middle. CDR3 size: 15 residues. For the CDR3, the DNA is TGTGCCAGCAGCTTGGCAGGGACGATACTAACTGAAGCTTTCTTT. It yields the protein CASSLAGTILTEAFF.

The chain is built from TRBV5-1 and TRBJ1-1, with D unclear. The V gene's germline CDR1 is SGHRS and CDR2 YFSETQ. V lost 0 bases to trimming and J lost 1 base, with 7 bases between them. The CDR3 contains 14 residues. CDR3 bases: TGCGCCAGCAGCTTGGGAGCAGGGAACACTGAAGCTTTCTTT. It codes for CASSLGAGNTEAFF.

This clone was seen a single time. The chain carries TRBV19 and TRBJ2-7; D may correspond to TRBD1 or TRBD2 (5 bases each). Germline loops: CDR1 LNHDA, CDR2 SQIVND (reference sequence). The CDR3 length is 16 residues. V was trimmed by 5 bases and J by 2 bases, leaving 19 bases between them. The CDR3 DNA reads as TGTGCCAGTAGTGGTACCGGGACCCGAGTCCCCTACGAGCAGTACTTC. This encodes CASSGTGTRVPYEQYF. The variable domain in full, with the rest retrieved from reference TRBV19 and TRBJ2-7, is DGGITQSPKYLFRKEGQNVTLSCEQNLNHDAMYWYRQDPGQGLRLIYYSQIVNDFQKGDIAEGYSVSREKKESFPLTVTSAQKNPTAFYLCASSGTGTRVPYEQYFGPGTRLTVT.

This rearrangement joins TRBV29-1 to TRBJ1-3; no reliable D call. The V end lost 0 bases, the J end lost 0 bases, and 9 bases lay between the germline ends. Germline V CDR1 and CDR2: SQVTM, ANQGSEA. This CDR3 is built from 15 residues. DNA for the CDR3: TGCAGCGTTGAAGATATGGCAGGCTCTGGAAACACCATATATTTT. This gives the protein CSVEDMAGSGNTIYF.

J is TRBJ1-1 and V is TRBV6-5, with D possibly matching TRBD1 (5 bases). V was pared by 5 bases and J by 5 bases, with 12 bases between. The length of the CDR3 is 13 residues. Germline lookup yields CDR1 MNHEY and CDR2 SVGAGI. The CDR3 DNA reads as TGTGCCAGCAGTCAGGCGGGGACTACTGAAGCTTTCTTT. Residues: CASSQAGTTEAFF.